Presented here are 17 T cell receptor beta chains from one specimen sequenced in a study of early stage breast cancer tumors. Generated by immunoSEQ multiplex PCR, the TCRdb table keeps only in-frame clones and is missing some. The table shows about 36,000 clones, with 65% to 75% occurring only once. Specimen: blood. Receptors originate from a person aged 55 to 75 with breast cancer.

J is TRBJ2-3 and V is TRBV2, with TRBD2 matching over 12 bases. The CDR3 extends over 16 amino acids. Germline CDR1 SNHLY, CDR2 FYNNEI. V lost 5 bases to trimming and J lost 9 bases; unmatched junction nucleotides: 12. CDR3 residues: CASSSTSSGGARTQYF. CDR3 in DNA: TGTGCCAGCAGTAGCACCTCTAGCGGGGGGGCGCGGACGCAGTATTTT.

The chain carries TRBV11-3 and TRBJ2-3; TRBD2 matches at 10 bases. Per germline, CDR1 SGHNT and CDR2 YENEEA. This CDR3 spans 16 amino acids. V shed 5 bases, J shed 7 bases, and the junction held 12 bases outside the gene matches. The CDR3 spells CASSQGAGGPTNTQYF. CDR3 nucleotides: TGTGCCAGCAGCCAGGGAGCGGGAGGGCCGACAAATACGCAGTATTTT. The full variable domain, rest sourced from reference TRBV11-3 and TRBJ2-3, is EAGVVQSPRYKIIEKKQPVAFWCNPISGHNTLYWYLQNLGQGPELLIRYENEEAVDDSQLPKDRFSAERLKGVDSTLKIQPAELGDSAVYLCASSQGAGGPTNTQYFGPGTRLTVL.

The chain joins TRBV11-3 to TRBJ2-1; a weak D match, TRBD1 (5 bases). Germline V lookup: CDR1 SGHNT, CDR2 YENEEA. The length of the CDR3 is 13 residues. V was trimmed by 2 bases and J by 13 bases, leaving 15 bases between them. The CDR3 DNA reads TGTGCCAGCAGCTTACTCCCTCAGGGCCCCCAGTTCTTC. Amino acid sequence: CASSLLPQGPQFF.

The chain links TRBV27 to TRBJ2-2; TRBD2 aligns across 8 bases. V shed 7 bases and J 9 bases; nucleotides not matched to a gene: 7. The CDR3 totals 13 residues. Germline CDR1 is MNHEY and CDR2 is SMNVEV (reference sequence). The CDR3 is CASNSLAGRELFF. The CDR3 DNA reads TGTGCCAGCAACTCCCTAGCGGGCAGGGAGCTGTTTTTT.

J is TRBJ2-5 and V is TRBV15; a weak D match, TRBD1 (6 bases). The ends were cut back, 1 base at V and 5 bases at J, with 11 bases in the middle. This CDR3 is built from 14 residues. The V gene's germline CDR1 is LNHNV and CDR2 YYDKDF (reference sequence). In nucleotides, the CDR3 is TGTGCCACCAGCAGAGGTGGGGGCACGGAGACCCAGTACTTC. This translates into CATSRGGGTETQYF. The full variable domain, its missing parts supplied by reference TRBV15 and TRBJ2-5, is DAMVIQNPRYQVTQFGKPVTLSCSQTLNHNVMYWYQQKSSQAPKLLFHYYDKDFNNEADTPDNFQSRRPNTSFCFLDIRSPGLGDTAMYLCATSRGGGTETQYFGPGTRLLVL.

The table lists this clone with a few counts. The chain joins TRBV19 to TRBJ2-2; D not certain. From germline, CDR1 is LNHDA and CDR2 SQIVND (reference sequence). The V end was cut by 8 bases, the J end by 3 bases, with 22 bases between. The CDR3 length is 17 residues. This CDR3 is CASPKNLSRPDTGELFF. In DNA form, the CDR3 reads TGTGCCAGTCCTAAGAACCTGAGTCGGCCCGACACCGGGGAGCTGTTTTTT.

This clone was picked up one time. The chain joins TRBV7-2 to TRBJ2-2; 7 nucleotides agree with TRBD2. The V gene end was trimmed by 5 bases and the J gene end by 2 bases; junction bases not matched to a gene: 8. Germline lookup yields CDR1 SGHTA and CDR2 FQGNSA. The CDR3 extends over 16 amino acids. This CDR3 is CASSLVRLANTGELFF. The CDR3 nucleotides are TGTGCCAGCAGCCTCGTGAGACTAGCAAACACCGGGGAGCTGTTTTTT.

The J gene is TRBJ2-1, the V gene TRBV25-1, with 8 bases aligning to TRBD1. Germline-derived CDR1 and CDR2 are MGHDK and SYGVNS. This CDR3 is 15 amino acids long. The junction had 3 bases not matched to a gene; V was cut back by 2 bases and J by 3 bases. CDR3 protein: CASSERTGNYNEQFF. The CDR3 nucleotides read TGTGCCAGCAGTGAACGGACAGGGAACTACAATGAGCAGTTCTTC.

The rearrangement joins TRBV2 to TRBJ2-1, with D hard to call. CDR1 and CDR2 (germline): SNHLY, FYNNEI. Trimming took off 4 bases at V and 6 bases at J, with 10 bases between the two ends. CDR3 length: 13 amino acids. The CDR3 nucleotides read TGTGCCAGCAGTGTAGGCTTGATCAATGAGCAGTTCTTC. Protein product: CASSVGLINEQFF.

The chain employs TRBV10-3 and TRBJ1-3; TRBD1 matches at 8 bases. Trimming at V came to 10 bases and at J to 4 bases, leaving 12 bases not matched to a gene. There are 15 residues in the CDR3. The germline CDR1 and CDR2 sequences are ENHRY and SYGVKD. Written as DNA, the CDR3 is TGTGCCACCTGGCAGGGACAGGCAGACGGAAACACCATATATTTT. Residues: CATWQGQADGNTIYF.

By sample share, this clone is medium-sized. The rearrangement joins TRBV7-9 to TRBJ2-2; 7 nucleotides agree with TRBD1. This CDR3 region has 16 residues. The germline gives CDR1 SEHNR, CDR2 FQNEAQ (reference sequence). J gave up 12 bases and V 1 base, and 14 bases lay outside the gene matches. The CDR3 bases are TGTGCCAGCAGCTTAGATCGTACAGGGGTAGTTGAGAAGCTGTTTTTT. Its protein is CASSLDRTGVVEKLFF.

The rearrangement uses TRBV2 and TRBJ2-1, with D tentatively TRBD1 (6 bases). Germline CDR1 SNHLY, CDR2 FYNNEI. With 6 bases removed from V and 7 bases from J, the gap between germline ends came to 22 bases. The CDR3 totals 16 residues. CDR3 DNA sequence: TGTGCCAGCAGGGAAAACAGGGTACGCGCCTTAAATGAGCAGTTCTTC. Translated, it gives CASRENRVRALNEQFF.

This sequence joins TRBV29-1 and TRBJ2-1, with D unclear. V shed 1 base and J shed 0 bases, with 7 bases lying between them. The CDR3 loop spans 14 amino acids. Germline V CDR1 and CDR2: SQVTM, ANQGSEA. CDR3 amino acids: CSVEVTSSYNEQFF. In DNA, the CDR3 is TGCAGCGTTGAAGTCACCAGCTCCTACAATGAGCAGTTCTTC.

V is TRBV2 and J is TRBJ2-3, with D possibly TRBD1 on 7 matching bases. The germline gives CDR1 SNHLY, CDR2 FYNNEI. V was shortened by 6 bases and J by 7 bases, with 14 bases between the two germline ends. The CDR3 has 13 amino acids. CDR3 protein: CASREGAWNTQYF. CDR3 nucleotide sequence: TGTGCCAGCAGGGAGGGGGCGTGGAATACGCAGTATTTT.

J is TRBJ2-1 and V is TRBV19; TRBD2 is a possible D gene (6 bases). CDR3 size: 16 residues. V gave up 3 bases and J gave up 6 bases, with 18 bases separating them. Germline V gene sequence: CDR1 LNHDA, CDR2 SQIVND (reference sequence). DNA for the CDR3: TGTGCCAGTAGTATCCGGGGCGGGATACGTCGCAATGAGCAGTTCTTC. It yields the protein CASSIRGGIRRNEQFF.

The CDR3 DNA reads as TGTGCCAGCAGTCCGGACAGGGGGAATCACTATGGCTACACCTTC. This gives the protein CASSPDRGNHYGYTF. The chain employs TRBV2 and TRBJ1-2, with TRBD1 matching over 10 bases. CDR3 length: 15 amino acids. Germline V gene lookup returns CDR1 SNHLY and CDR2 FYNNEI. The J segment lost 3 bases and the V segment lost 5 bases, leaving 6 bases of the junction unmatched.

This chain uses TRBV9 with TRBJ2-7; TRBD1 matches 9 bases. Per germline, CDR1 SGDLS and CDR2 YYNGEE. This CDR3 has 14 amino acids. V lost 0 bases, J lost 2 bases, and 0 bases stayed unmatched. The CDR3 DNA reads TGTGCCAGCAGCGTAGGGACAGGGGCCTACGAGCAGTACTTC. Translated, it gives CASSVGTGAYEQYF.